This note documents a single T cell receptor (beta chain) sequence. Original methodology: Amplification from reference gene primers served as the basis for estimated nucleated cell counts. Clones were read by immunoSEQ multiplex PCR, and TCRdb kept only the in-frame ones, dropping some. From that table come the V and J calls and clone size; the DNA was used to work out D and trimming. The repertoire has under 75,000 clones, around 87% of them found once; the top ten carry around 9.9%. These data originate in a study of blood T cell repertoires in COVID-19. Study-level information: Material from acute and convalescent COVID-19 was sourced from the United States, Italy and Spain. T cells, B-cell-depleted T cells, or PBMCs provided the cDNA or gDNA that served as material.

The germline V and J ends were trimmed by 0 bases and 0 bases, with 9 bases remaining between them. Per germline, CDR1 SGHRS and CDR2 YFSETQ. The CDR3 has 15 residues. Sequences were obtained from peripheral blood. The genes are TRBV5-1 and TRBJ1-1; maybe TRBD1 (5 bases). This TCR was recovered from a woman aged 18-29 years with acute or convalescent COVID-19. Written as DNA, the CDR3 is TGCGCCAGCAGCTTGGATAAGGGGATGAACACTGAAGCTTTCTTT. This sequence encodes CASSLDKGMNTEAFF.